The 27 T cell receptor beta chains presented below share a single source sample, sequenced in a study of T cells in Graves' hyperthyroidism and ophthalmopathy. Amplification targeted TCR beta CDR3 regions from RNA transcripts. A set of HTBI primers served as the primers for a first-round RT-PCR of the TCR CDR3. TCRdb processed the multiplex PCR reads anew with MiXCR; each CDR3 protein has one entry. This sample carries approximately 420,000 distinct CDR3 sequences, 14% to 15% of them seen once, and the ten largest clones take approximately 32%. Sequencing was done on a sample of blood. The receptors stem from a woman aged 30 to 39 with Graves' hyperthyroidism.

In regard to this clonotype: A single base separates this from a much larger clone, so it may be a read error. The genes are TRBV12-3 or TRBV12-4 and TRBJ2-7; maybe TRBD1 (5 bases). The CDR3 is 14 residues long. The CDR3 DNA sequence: TGTGTCACCTCCCGGGTAGGGGTCCTCTACGAGCAGTACTTC. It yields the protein CVTSRVGVLYEQYF.

For the CDR3, the DNA is TGTGCCAGCAGTGATGGTGTGTGGCCGGGGAATACCGGGGAGCTGTTTTTT. It specifies CASSDGVWPGNTGELFF. This chain joins TRBV6-1 and TRBJ2-2, with D perhaps matching TRBD2 (5 bases). Germline lookup yields CDR1 MNHNS and CDR2 SASEGT. There are 17 residues in the CDR3. V was cut by 3 bases and J by 5 bases, with 19 bases left in between.

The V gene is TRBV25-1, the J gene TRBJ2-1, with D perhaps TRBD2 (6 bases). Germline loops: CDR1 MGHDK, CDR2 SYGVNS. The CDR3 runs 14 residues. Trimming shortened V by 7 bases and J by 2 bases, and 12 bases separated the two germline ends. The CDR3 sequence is CASNPEGPYNEQFF. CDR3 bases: TGTGCCAGCAACCCGGAGGGCCCCTACAATGAGCAGTTCTTC. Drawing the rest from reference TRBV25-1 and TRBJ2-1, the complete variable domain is EADIYQTPRYLVIGTGKKITLECSQTMGHDKMYWYQQDPGMELHLIHYSYGVNSTEKGDLSSESTVSRIRTEHFPLTLESARPSHTSQYLCASNPEGPYNEQFFGPGTRLTVL.

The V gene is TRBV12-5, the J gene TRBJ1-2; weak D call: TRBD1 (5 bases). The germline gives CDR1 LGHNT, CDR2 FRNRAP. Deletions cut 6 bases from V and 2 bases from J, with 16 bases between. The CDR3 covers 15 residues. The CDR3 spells CASGGAGPGNYGYTF. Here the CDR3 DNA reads TGTGCTAGTGGCGGAGCGGGACCGGGGAACTATGGCTACACCTTC.

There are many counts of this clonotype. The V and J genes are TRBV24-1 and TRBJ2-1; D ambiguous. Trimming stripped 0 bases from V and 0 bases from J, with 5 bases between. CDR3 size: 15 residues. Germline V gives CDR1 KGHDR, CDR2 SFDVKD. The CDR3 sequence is CATSDLVGSYNEQFF. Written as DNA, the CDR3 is TGTGCCACCAGTGATTTGGTGGGCTCCTACAATGAGCAGTTCTTC.

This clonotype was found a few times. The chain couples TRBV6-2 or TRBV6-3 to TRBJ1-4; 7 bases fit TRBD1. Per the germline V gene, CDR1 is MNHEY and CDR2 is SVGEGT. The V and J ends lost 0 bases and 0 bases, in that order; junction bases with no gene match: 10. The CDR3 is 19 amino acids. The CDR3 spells CASSYSGTAHSATNEKLFF. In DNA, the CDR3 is TGTGCCAGCAGTTACTCTGGGACAGCGCATTCCGCAACTAATGAAAAACTGTTTTTT.

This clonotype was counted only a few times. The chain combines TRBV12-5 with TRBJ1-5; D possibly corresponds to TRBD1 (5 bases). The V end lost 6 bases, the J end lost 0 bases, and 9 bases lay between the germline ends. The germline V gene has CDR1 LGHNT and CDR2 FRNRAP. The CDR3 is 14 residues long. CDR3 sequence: CASGLGGSNQPQHF. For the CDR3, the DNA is TGTGCTAGTGGCCTGGGGGGTAGCAATCAGCCCCAGCATTTT.

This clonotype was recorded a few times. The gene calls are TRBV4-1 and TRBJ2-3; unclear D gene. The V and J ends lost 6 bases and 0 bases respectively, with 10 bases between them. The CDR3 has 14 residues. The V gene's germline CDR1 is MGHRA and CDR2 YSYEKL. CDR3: CASSRQVSTDTQYF. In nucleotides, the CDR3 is TGCGCCAGCAGTAGGCAGGTTAGCACAGATACGCAGTATTTT.

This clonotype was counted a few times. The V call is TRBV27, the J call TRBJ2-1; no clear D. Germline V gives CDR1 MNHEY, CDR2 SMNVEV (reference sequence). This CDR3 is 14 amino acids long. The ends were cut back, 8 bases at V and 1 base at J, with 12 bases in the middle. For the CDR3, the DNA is TGTGCCAGCTCCCGGTCCGTTTCCTACAATGAGCAGTTCTTC. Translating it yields CASSRSVSYNEQFF.

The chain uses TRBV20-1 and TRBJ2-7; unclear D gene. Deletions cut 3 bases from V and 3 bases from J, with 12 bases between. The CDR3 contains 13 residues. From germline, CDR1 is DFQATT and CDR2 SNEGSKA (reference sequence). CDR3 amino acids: CSARGSLDYEQYF. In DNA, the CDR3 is TGCAGTGCTAGGGGTTCTTTAGACTACGAGCAGTACTTC.

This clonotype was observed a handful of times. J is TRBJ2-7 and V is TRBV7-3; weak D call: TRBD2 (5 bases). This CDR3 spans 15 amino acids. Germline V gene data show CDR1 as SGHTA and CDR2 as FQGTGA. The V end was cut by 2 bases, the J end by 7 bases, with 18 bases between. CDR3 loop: CASSLGIGDGGEQYF. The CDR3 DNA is TGTGCCAGCAGCTTAGGGATCGGGGATGGTGGGGAGCAGTACTTC.

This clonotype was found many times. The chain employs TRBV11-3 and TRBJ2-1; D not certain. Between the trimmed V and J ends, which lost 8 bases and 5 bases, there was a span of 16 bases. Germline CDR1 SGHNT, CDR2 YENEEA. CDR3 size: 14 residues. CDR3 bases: TGTGCCAGCTCCATCGGCGGCCAAAACAATGAGCAGTTCTTC. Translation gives CASSIGGQNNEQFF.

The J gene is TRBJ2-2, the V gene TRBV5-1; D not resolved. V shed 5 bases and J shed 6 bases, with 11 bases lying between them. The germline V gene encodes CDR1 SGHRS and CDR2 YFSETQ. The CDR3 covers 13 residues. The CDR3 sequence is CASSRSRSGELFF. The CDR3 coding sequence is TGCGCCAGCAGTAGGTCCCGCTCCGGGGAGCTGTTTTTT.

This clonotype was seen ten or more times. The CDR3 DNA is TGCAGTGCTAGATCCGGGATCTCCAATGAGCAGTTCTTC. It is translated as CSARSGISNEQFF. The chain links TRBV20-1 to TRBJ2-1; D possibly corresponds to TRBD2 (5 bases). The length of the CDR3 is 13 residues. The germline V and J ends were trimmed by 2 bases and 6 bases, with 11 bases remaining between them. CDR1 is DFQATT, CDR2 SNEGSKA, per germline (reference sequence).

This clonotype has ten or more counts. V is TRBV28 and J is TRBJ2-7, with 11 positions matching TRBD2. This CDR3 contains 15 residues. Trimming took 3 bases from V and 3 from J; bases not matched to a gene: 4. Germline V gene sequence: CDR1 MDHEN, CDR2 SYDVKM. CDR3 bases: TGTGCCAGCAGTTTTGAGCTAGCGGGAGGCTACGAGCAGTACTTC. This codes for CASSFELAGGYEQYF.

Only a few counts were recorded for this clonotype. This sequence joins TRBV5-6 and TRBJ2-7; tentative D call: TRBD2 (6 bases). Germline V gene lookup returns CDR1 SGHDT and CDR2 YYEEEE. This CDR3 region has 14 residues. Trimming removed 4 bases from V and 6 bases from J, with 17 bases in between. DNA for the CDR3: TGTGCCAGCAGCGGGGACTCTGGGTTGGGCGAGCAGTACTTC. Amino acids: CASSGDSGLGEQYF. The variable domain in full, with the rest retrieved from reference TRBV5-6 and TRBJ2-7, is DAGVTQSPTHLIKTRGQQVTLRCSPKSGHDTVSWYQQALGQGPQFIFQYYEEEERQRGNFPDRFSGHQFPNYSSELNVNALLLGDSALYLCASSGDSGLGEQYFGPGTRLTVT.

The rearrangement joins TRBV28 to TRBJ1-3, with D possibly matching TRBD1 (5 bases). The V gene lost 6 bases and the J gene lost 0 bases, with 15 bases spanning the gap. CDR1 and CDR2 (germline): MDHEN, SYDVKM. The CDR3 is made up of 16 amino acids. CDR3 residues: CASRPPGHHSGNTIYF. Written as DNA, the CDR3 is TGTGCCAGCAGGCCGCCCGGACACCACTCTGGAAACACCATATATTTT.

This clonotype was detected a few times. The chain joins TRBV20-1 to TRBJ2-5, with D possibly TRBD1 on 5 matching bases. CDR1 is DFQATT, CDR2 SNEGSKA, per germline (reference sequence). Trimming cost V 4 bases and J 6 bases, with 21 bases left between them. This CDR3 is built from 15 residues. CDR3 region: CSATPPSGSGKTQYF. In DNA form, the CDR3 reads TGCAGTGCTACGCCTCCGTCAGGGTCAGGGAAGACCCAGTACTTC.

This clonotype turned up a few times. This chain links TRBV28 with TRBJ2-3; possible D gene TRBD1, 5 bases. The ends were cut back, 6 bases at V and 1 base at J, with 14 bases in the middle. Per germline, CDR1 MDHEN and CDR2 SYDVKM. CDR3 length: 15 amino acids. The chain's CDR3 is CASSPGAARTDTQYF. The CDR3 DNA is TGTGCCAGCAGCCCTGGGGCAGCCCGCACAGATACGCAGTATTTT.

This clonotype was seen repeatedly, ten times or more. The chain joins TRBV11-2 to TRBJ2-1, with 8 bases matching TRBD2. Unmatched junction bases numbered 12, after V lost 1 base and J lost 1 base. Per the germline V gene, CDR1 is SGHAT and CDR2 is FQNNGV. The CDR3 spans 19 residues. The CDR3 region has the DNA TGTGCCAGCAGCTTAGGCAGAATAAACGGGAGGGCTTCCTACAATGAGCAGTTCTTC. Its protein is CASSLGRINGRASYNEQFF.

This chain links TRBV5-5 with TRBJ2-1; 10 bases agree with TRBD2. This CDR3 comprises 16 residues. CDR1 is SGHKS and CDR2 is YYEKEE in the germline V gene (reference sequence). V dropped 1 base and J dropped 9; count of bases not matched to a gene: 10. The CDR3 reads CASSLIGLAGVSEQFF. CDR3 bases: TGTGCCAGCAGCTTGATAGGGCTAGCGGGAGTAAGTGAGCAGTTCTTC. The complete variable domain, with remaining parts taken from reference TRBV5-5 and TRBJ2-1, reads DAGVTQSPTHLIKTRGQQVTLRCSPISGHKSVSWYQQVLGQGPQFIFQYYEKEERGRGNFPDRFSARQFPNYSSELNVNALLLGDSALYLCASSLIGLAGVSEQFFGPGTRLTVL.

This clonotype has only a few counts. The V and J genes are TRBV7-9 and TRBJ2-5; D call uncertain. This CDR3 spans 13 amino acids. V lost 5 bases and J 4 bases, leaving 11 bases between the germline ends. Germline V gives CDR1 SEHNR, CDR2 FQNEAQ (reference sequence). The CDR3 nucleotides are TGTGCCAGCAGCCAAACATCGACAGAGACCCAGTACTTC. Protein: CASSQTSTETQYF.

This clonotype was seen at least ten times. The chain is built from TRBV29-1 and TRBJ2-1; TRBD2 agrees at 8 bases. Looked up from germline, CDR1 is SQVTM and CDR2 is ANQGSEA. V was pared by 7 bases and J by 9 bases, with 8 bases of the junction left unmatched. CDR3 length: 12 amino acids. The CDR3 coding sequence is TGCAGCGCAAGGAAGGCGGGGGGTGAGCAGTTCTTC. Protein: CSARKAGGEQFF.

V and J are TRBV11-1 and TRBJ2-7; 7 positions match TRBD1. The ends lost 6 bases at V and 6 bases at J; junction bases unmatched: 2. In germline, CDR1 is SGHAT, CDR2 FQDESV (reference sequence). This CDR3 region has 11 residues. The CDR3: CASRTGIEQYF. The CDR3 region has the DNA TGTGCCAGCAGGACAGGGATCGAGCAGTACTTC.

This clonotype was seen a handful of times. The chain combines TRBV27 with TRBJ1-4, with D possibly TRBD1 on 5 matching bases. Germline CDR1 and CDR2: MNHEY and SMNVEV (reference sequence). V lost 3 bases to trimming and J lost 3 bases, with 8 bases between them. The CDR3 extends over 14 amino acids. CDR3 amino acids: CASSLWGPNEKLFF. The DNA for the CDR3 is TGTGCCAGCAGTTTGTGGGGCCCTAATGAAAAACTGTTTTTT.

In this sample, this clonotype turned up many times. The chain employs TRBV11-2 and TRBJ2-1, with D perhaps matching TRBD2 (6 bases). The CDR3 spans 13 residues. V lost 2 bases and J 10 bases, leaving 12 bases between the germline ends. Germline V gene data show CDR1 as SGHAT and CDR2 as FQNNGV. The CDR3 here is CASSLFPGGEQFF. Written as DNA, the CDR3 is TGTGCCAGCAGCTTATTCCCAGGAGGGGAGCAGTTCTTC.

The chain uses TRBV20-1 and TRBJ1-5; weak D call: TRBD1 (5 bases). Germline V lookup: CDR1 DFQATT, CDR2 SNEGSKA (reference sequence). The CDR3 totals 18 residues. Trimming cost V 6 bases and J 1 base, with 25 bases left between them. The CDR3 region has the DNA TGCAGTGCAGTGCTGGCGGCAGGGTTTGTGGGGAGCAATCAGCCCCAGCATTTT. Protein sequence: CSAVLAAGFVGSNQPQHF.